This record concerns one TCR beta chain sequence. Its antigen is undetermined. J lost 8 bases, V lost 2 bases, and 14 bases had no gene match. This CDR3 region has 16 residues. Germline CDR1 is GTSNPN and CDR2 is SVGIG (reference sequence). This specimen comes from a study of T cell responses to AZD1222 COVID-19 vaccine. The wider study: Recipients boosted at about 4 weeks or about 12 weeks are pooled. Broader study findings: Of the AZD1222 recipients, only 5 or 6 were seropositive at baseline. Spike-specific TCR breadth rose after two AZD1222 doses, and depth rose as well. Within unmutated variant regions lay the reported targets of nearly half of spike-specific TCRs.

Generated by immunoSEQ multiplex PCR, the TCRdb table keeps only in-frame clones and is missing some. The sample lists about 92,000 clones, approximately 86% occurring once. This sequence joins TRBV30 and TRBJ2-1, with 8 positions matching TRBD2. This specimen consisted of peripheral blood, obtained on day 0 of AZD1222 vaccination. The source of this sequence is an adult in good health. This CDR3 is CAWSYGGSSGSYEQFF. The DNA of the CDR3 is TGTGCCTGGAGTTACGGGGGATCAAGCGGGAGTTATGAGCAGTTCTTC.